Sequencing of this TCR beta chain was carried out in a study of blood T cell repertoires in COVID-19 (dated by TCRdb to 2019 to 2021). Broadly, across the study: Samples from collaborators originated in the United States, Italy and Spain and spanned both the acute and convalescent phases of COVID-19. Where available, HLA class I and class II types were taken from metadata supplied by the sample provider and were not determined by assay-based typing. The repertoires were made available in a free public database intended to serve as a resource for research on the immune response to SARS-CoV-2. Deeply sampled blood TCRbeta repertoires from subjects exposed to, actively infected with, or recovered from COVID-19 were included in the dataset. Samples came from the ongoing ImmuneRACE study (first 160 participants) plus 1,254 subjects from 6 global collaborators. The material from the prospective study consisted of cDNA or gDNA derived from T cells, B-cell-depleted T cells, or PBMCs. Nearly every sample came with metadata listing a de-identified subject ID, COVID-19 status, age in years and sex. The paper as a whole reports these results and caveats: The amount of clinical and demographic metadata varied by source and participant and was provided uncurated.

On this clone itself: There is no known antigen for this receptor. Nothing much larger sits one base from this clone, and base qualities are not available.

TCRbeta CDR3 regions were amplified from genomic DNA by means of the immunoSEQ Assay, a bias-controlled multiplex PCR. In the paper's pipeline: Nucleated cell counts per sample were estimated from amplification of reference gene primers within the assay. To quantify the absolute abundance of each unique TCRbeta CDR3 rearrangement, sequence reads were collapsed and filtered. For each sample, productive Simpson clonality was calculated as the square root of Simpson's diversity index over productive rearrangements. As stored in TCRdb, this immuneACCESS dataset retains in-frame rearrangements with V and J assigned. A fraction of the clones does not appear; measured against another copy, unresolved V genes explain less than half of the discrepancy, and the remainder lacks a known reason. Clone size and the V and J calls come from that table; the DNA yielded D and trimming. This sample comprises some 250,000 clones, around 90% of them detected only once. Around 6.9% of the sample goes to the ten largest clones.

The germline V gene sets CDR1 to ENHRY and CDR2 to SYGVKD. The CDR3 measures 12 amino acids from cysteine to phenylalanine. Kept here is only the CDR3 DNA, which spans 36 bases and is read in frame from base 1. Trimming takes 10 bases off V and 5 bases off J; junction bases not matched to a gene: 4. Samples from volunteer blood donors who had recovered from COVID-19 were contributed by a second Seattle source. The collaborating institutions used their own protocols to collect whole blood in K2EDTA tubes. Collaborator samples were shipped for TCRbeta analysis as frozen whole blood, isolated PBMCs, or DNA extracted from either sample type.

The specimen was peripheral blood. This TCR derives from a man between 60 and 75 years old who had recovered from COVID-19. The rearrangement combines TRBV10-3 with TRBJ2-2; TRBD1 lines up with 7 middle nucleotides. For the CDR3, the sequence is CARTQGTGELFF. In nucleotides, the sequence is TGTGCCAGGACACAGGGGACCGGGGAGCTGTTTTTT.